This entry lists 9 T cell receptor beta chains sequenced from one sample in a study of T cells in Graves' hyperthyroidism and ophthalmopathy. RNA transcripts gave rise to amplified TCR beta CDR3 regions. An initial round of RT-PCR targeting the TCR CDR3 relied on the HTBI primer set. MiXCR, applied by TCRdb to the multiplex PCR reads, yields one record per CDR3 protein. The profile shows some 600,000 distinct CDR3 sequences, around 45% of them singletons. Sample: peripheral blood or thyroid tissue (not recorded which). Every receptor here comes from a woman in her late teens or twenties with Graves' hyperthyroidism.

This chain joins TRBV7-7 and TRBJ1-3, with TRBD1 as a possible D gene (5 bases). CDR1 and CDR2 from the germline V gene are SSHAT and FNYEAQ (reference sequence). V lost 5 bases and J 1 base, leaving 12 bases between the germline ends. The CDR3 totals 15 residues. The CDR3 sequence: CASSPGIGSGNTIYF. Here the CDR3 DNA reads TGTGCCAGCAGCCCAGGGATAGGATCTGGAAACACCATATATTTT. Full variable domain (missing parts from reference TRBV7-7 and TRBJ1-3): GAGVSQSPRYKVTKRGQDVTLRCDPISSHATLYWYQQALGQGPEFLTYFNYEAQPDKSGLPSDRFSAERPEGSISTLTIQRTEQRDSAMYRCASSPGIGSGNTIYFGEGSWLTVV.

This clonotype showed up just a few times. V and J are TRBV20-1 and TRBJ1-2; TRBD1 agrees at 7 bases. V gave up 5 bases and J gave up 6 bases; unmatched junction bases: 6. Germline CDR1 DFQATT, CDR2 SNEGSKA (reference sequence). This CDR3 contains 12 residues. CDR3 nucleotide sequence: TGCAGTGCTGAAGACAGGGCGAATGGCTACACCTTC. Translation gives CSAEDRANGYTF.

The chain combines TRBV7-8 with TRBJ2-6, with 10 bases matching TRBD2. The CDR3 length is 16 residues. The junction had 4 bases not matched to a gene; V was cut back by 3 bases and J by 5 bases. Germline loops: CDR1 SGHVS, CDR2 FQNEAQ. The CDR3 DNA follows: TGTGCCAGCAGCTTCAAGCGGGAGGGGAGGGCCAACGTCCTGACTTTC. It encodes CASSFKREGRANVLTF.

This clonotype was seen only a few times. The CDR3 DNA reads TGTGCCAGCAGCGTAGCCGGGCCAGGGGCTGGCTACACCTTC. Protein sequence: CASSVAGPGAGYTF. The V gene is TRBV9, the J gene TRBJ1-2; weak D call: TRBD1 (6 bases). Germline V lookup: CDR1 SGDLS, CDR2 YYNGEE. The CDR3 length is 14 residues. Trimming took off 0 bases at V and 7 bases at J, with 13 bases between the two ends.

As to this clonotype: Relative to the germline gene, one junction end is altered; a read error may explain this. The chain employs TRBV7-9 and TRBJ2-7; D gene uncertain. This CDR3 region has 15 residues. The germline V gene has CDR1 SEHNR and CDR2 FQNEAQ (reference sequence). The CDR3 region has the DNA TGTGCCAGCAGCTTAGTTTCAGTCTGGGAATACGAGCAGGACTTC. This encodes CASSLVSVWEYEQDF.

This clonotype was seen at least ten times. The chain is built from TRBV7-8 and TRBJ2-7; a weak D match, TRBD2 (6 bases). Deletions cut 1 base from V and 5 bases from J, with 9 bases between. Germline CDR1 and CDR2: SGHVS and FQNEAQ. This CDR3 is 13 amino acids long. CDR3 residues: CASSLGGGDEQYF. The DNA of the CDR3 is TGTGCCAGCAGCTTAGGAGGAGGGGACGAGCAGTACTTC.

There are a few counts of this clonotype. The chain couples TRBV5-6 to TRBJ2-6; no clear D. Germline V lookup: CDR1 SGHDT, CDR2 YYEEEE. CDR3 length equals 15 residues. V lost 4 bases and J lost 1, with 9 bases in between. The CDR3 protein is CASSMVGSGANVLTF. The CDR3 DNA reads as TGTGCCAGCAGCATGGTCGGATCTGGGGCCAACGTCCTGACTTTC.

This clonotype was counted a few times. For the CDR3, the DNA is TGTGCCAGCGTCGGACAGGTTGACACCGGGGAGCTGTTTTTT. It codes for CASVGQVDTGELFF. J is TRBJ2-2 and V is TRBV2; 7 bases fit TRBD1. The CDR3 covers 14 residues. V lost 8 bases and J lost 3; bases outside the gene matches: 6. Germline V gene sequence: CDR1 SNHLY, CDR2 FYNNEI.

The CDR3 reads CASSLDTDYYGYTF. The CDR3 DNA is TGTGCCAGCAGCTTAGATACTGACTACTATGGCTACACCTTC. J is TRBJ1-2 and V is TRBV7-6; D is uncertain. Trimming shortened V by 1 base and J by 3 bases, and 9 bases separated the two germline ends. The CDR3 loop spans 14 amino acids. Germline V gene lookup returns CDR1 SGHVS and CDR2 FNYEAQ.